Following are 25 T cell receptor beta chains from one sample sequenced in a study of early T cells in non-severe SARS-CoV-2 infection. TCRdb independently ran MiXCR on the 5' RACE reads; one entry per CDR3 protein. The sample records over 85,000 distinct CDR3 sequences, less than 15% being singletons. The sequenced sample consisted of whole blood. The source of these receptors is an adult who was a healthcare worker with PCR-confirmed SARS-CoV-2 infection or an uninfected control (not recorded which).

J is TRBJ2-7 and V is TRBV9; 11 nucleotides agree with TRBD2. This CDR3 contains 15 residues. CDR1 and CDR2 from the germline V gene are SGDLS and YYNGEE. V lost 2 bases to trimming and J lost 7 bases; unmatched junction nucleotides: 8. CDR3 coding DNA: TGTGCCAGCAGCGTTAGACTAGCGGGATTAGGGGAGCAGTACTTC. Protein: CASSVRLAGLGEQYF.

This clonotype was seen only a few times. This rearrangement joins TRBV6-4 to TRBJ2-3; the D gene is possibly TRBD2 (5 bases). V lost 7 bases, J lost 0 bases, and 14 bases lay in between. The CDR3 length is 15 residues. CDR1 is MRHNA, CDR2 SNTAGT, per germline. CDR3 nucleotides: TGTGCCAGCACCTCGACTACTTCTAGCACAGATACGCAGTATTTT. Residues: CASTSTTSSTDTQYF.

As to this clonotype: It may be a read error: a sequence one base away is much more abundant. This chain connects TRBV2 to TRBJ2-1; TRBD1 agrees at 7 bases. The CDR3 spans 15 residues. Germline V gene sequence: CDR1 SNHLY, CDR2 FYNNEI. J gave up 7 bases and V 7 bases, and 13 bases lay outside the gene matches. The CDR3 region has the DNA TGTGCCAGCACCGAAGAGGGACAGTGGATGAATGAGCAGTTCTTC. It translates to CASTEEGQWMNEQFF. Variable domain in full (rest from reference TRBV2 and TRBJ2-1): EPEVTQTPSHQVTQMGQEVILRCVPISNHLYFYWYRQILGQKVEFLVSFYNNEISEKSEIFDDQFSVERPDGSNFTLKIRSTKLEDSAMYFCASTEEGQWMNEQFFGPGTRLTVL.

The chain combines TRBV10-3 with TRBJ2-3, with 10 bases matching TRBD2. There are 13 residues in the CDR3. Germline loops: CDR1 ENHRY, CDR2 SYGVKD. After removal of 7 bases from V and 7 bases from J, the junction contained 5 bases not matched to a gene. As DNA, the CDR3 is TGTGCCATCAACCAGCGGGAGGGCCATACGCAGTATTTT. This sequence encodes CAINQREGHTQYF.

A word on this clonotype: With a much larger clone just one base away, this may be a read error. The V and J genes are TRBV25-1 and TRBJ1-2; TRBD1 matches 12 bases. Germline loops: CDR1 MGHDK, CDR2 SYGVNS. Trimming took 2 bases from V and 8 from J; bases not matched to a gene: 6. The CDR3 covers 15 residues. The CDR3 DNA follows: TGTGCCAGCAGTGAACCGGGACAGGGGGCGCGCGGCTACACCTTC. Its translation: CASSEPGQGARGYTF.

The chain recombines TRBV11-2 with TRBJ2-1; 9 nucleotides match TRBD2. The V and J ends lost 5 bases and 4 bases, in that order; junction bases with no gene match: 12. The CDR3 has 17 amino acids. Looked up from germline, CDR1 is SGHAT and CDR2 is FQNNGV. The CDR3 sequence: CASSPTRASGTYNEQFF. The CDR3 DNA follows: TGTGCCAGCAGCCCGACCCGGGCTAGCGGGACATACAATGAGCAGTTCTTC.

This clonotype was picked up a small number of times. The chain carries TRBV4-2 and TRBJ2-1; 9 bases are shared with TRBD2. CDR1 is LGHNA and CDR2 is YNFKEQ in the germline V gene. This CDR3 contains 17 residues. V shed 0 bases, J shed 3 bases, and the junction held 6 bases outside the gene matches. As DNA, the CDR3 is TGTGCCAGCAGCCAAGAGGCTAGCGGGAAAAACTACAATGAGCAGTTCTTC. Its translation: CASSQEASGKNYNEQFF.

In its sample, this clonotype was seen a few times. The chain links TRBV3-1 to TRBJ2-2; D unresolved. The CDR3 loop spans 13 amino acids. Germline V CDR1 and CDR2: LGHDT, YNNKEL (reference sequence). V lost 2 bases to trimming and J lost 4 bases, with 5 bases between them. CDR3 amino acids: CASSQLSTGELFF. The CDR3 DNA follows: TGTGCCAGCAGCCAATTAAGCACCGGGGAGCTGTTTTTT.

V gene TRBV11-2 combines with J gene TRBJ2-5; no clear D gene. The CDR3 consists of 12 residues. V was clipped by 1 base and J by 4 bases, with 4 bases between them. Looked up from germline, CDR1 is SGHAT and CDR2 is FQNNGV. CDR3 sequence reads: CASSLALETQYF. The CDR3 DNA reads as TGTGCCAGCAGCTTAGCCCTAGAGACCCAGTACTTC.

This clonotype appeared many times. The V call is TRBV6-6, the J call TRBJ2-5, with D perhaps matching TRBD1 or TRBD2 (5 bases each). V dropped 6 bases and J dropped 0 bases, with 14 bases sitting between them. Germline V gene sequence: CDR1 MNHNY, CDR2 SVGAGI (reference sequence). CDR3 size: 15 residues. CDR3 protein: CASRRDRWNQETQYF. The CDR3 DNA sequence: TGTGCCAGCAGACGGGACCGCTGGAACCAAGAGACCCAGTACTTC.

This clonotype was counted only a few times. V gene TRBV11-2 combines with J gene TRBJ2-3; D is uncertain. Germline loops: CDR1 SGHAT, CDR2 FQNNGV. The CDR3 extends over 15 amino acids. The germline V and J ends were trimmed by 0 bases and 4 bases, with 11 bases remaining between them. The CDR3 region has the DNA TGTGCCAGCAGCTTAGACCGTAGCCAGGCAGATACGCAGTATTTT. Residues: CASSLDRSQADTQYF.

This clonotype was seen many times. The J gene is TRBJ2-5, the V gene TRBV11-2, with 10 positions matching TRBD2. The CDR3 contains 14 residues. Germline V gene data show CDR1 as SGHAT and CDR2 as FQNNGV. V lost 3 bases, J lost 2 bases, and 0 bases stayed unmatched. CDR3 residues: CASSLGLAQETQYF. CDR3 nucleotides: TGTGCCAGCAGCTTGGGACTAGCGCAAGAGACCCAGTACTTC.

This clonotype showed up many times. The rearrangement uses TRBV28 and TRBJ2-7; 8 bases agree with TRBD2. This CDR3 is built from 14 residues. V lost 2 bases and J lost 5; bases outside the gene matches: 5. Germline V lookup: CDR1 MDHEN, CDR2 SYDVKM. CDR3 amino acids: CASSLLGRAHEQYF. Here the CDR3 DNA reads TGTGCCAGCAGTTTACTCGGGAGGGCCCACGAGCAGTACTTC.

This clonotype turned up a few times. The genes are TRBV12-3 or TRBV12-4 and TRBJ2-7, with D perhaps given as TRBD1 or TRBD2 (6 bases each). Trimming took off 3 bases at V and 6 bases at J, with 12 bases between the two ends. This CDR3 comprises 13 residues. CDR3 region: CASSFTRGREQYF. CDR3 in DNA: TGTGCCAGCAGTTTTACTCGGGGGCGCGAGCAGTACTTC.

This sequence joins TRBV5-1 and TRBJ2-2, with D possibly TRBD2 on 5 matching bases. CDR3 size: 15 residues. Trimming pared 4 bases from V and 0 bases from J, leaving 10 bases between. The germline gives CDR1 SGHRS, CDR2 YFSETQ. The chain's CDR3 is CASSLRTANTGELFF. The CDR3 DNA sequence: TGCGCCAGCAGCCTGCGGACTGCGAACACCGGGGAGCTGTTTTTT.

This clonotype has a handful of counts. The chain is built from TRBV9 and TRBJ2-2, with D perhaps TRBD2 (5 bases). The CDR3 runs 15 residues. Trimming removed 3 bases from V and 3 bases from J, with 12 bases in between. Germline assignment: CDR1 SGDLS and CDR2 YYNGEE. CDR3 bases: TGTGCCAGCAGCGAAGGGCACGGGGACACCGGGGAGCTGTTTTTT. Protein sequence: CASSEGHGDTGELFF. Based on the CDR3 plus reference TRBV9 and TRBJ2-2, the full variable domain is DSGVTQTPKHLITATGQRVTLRCSPRSGDLSVYWYQQSLDQGLQFLIQYYNGEERAKGNILERFSAQQFPDLHSELNLSSLELGDSALYFCASSEGHGDTGELFFGEGSRLTVL.

This clonotype was picked up a small number of times. The rearrangement joins TRBV6-2 or TRBV6-3 to TRBJ2-5; D call uncertain. The CDR3 sequence is 13 residues long. V lost 4 bases and J lost 2, with 8 bases in between. Germline V lookup: CDR1 MNHEY, CDR2 SVGEGT. CDR3 sequence reads: CASSSDPQETQYF. Written as DNA, the CDR3 is TGTGCCAGCAGTTCGGACCCACAAGAGACCCAGTACTTC.

This clonotype turned up a few times. The J gene is TRBJ2-3, the V gene TRBV28; TRBD2 might be the D (6 bases). The CDR3 contains 13 residues. Trimming took off 7 bases at V and 0 bases at J, with 8 bases between the two ends. Germline V lookup: CDR1 MDHEN, CDR2 SYDVKM. CDR3 protein: CASKRASTDTQYF. CDR3 in DNA: TGTGCCAGCAAGCGGGCGAGCACAGATACGCAGTATTTT.

This clonotype was detected only a few times. This chain links TRBV15 with TRBJ2-3; tentatively, D is TRBD1 or TRBD2 (5 bases each). Germline assignment: CDR1 LNHNV and CDR2 YYDKDF (reference sequence). V shed 0 bases and J shed 2 bases, with 15 bases lying between them. There are 17 residues in the CDR3. The CDR3 loop reads CATSRDTAGTSTDTQYF. CDR3 DNA: TGTGCCACCAGCAGAGATACAGCCGGGACCTCCACAGATACGCAGTATTTT.

The table lists this clonotype with many counts. This rearrangement joins TRBV28 to TRBJ2-4; D is unclear. V gave up 3 bases and J gave up 9 bases, with 6 bases separating them. Germline CDR1 reads MDHEN; CDR2 reads SYDVKM. CDR3 length: 11 amino acids. As DNA, the CDR3 is TGTGCCAGCAGTTTCTACGGCATTCAGTACTTC. Translating gives CASSFYGIQYF.

The chain is built from TRBV4-1 and TRBJ1-1; D not certain. This CDR3 has 11 amino acids. V was cut by 1 base and J by 11 bases, with 8 bases left in between. CDR1 is MGHRA, CDR2 YSYEKL, per germline. The CDR3 here is CASSQGSRAFF. For the CDR3, the DNA is TGCGCCAGCAGCCAAGGGTCCCGCGCTTTCTTT.

This clonotype was observed a handful of times. The chain carries TRBV20-1 and TRBJ1-2; TRBD1 is a possible D gene (5 bases). The germline V gene has CDR1 DFQATT and CDR2 SNEGSKA (reference sequence). Trimming cost V 6 bases and J 2 bases, with 10 bases left between them. CDR3 length equals 12 residues. The CDR3 nucleotides read TGCAGTGCCGGAGGGGACAACTATGGCTACACCTTC. Its protein product is CSAGGDNYGYTF.

This clonotype was counted only a few times. This chain connects TRBV5-5 to TRBJ2-1, with unresolved D. CDR3 length: 15 residues. V was cut by 5 bases and J by 2 bases, with 14 bases left in between. Germline-derived CDR1 and CDR2 are SGHKS and YYEKEE (reference sequence). The CDR3 bases are TGTGCCAGCAGTTCCGGCCAGCTCACCTACAATGAGCAGTTCTTC. This gives the protein CASSSGQLTYNEQFF.

This clonotype was seen only a few times. The J gene is TRBJ2-7, the V gene TRBV28; a weak D match, TRBD1 (5 bases). The length of the CDR3 is 13 residues. CDR1 is MDHEN and CDR2 is SYDVKM in the germline V gene. The V end lost 4 bases, the J end lost 4 bases, and 11 bases lay between the germline ends. CDR3 coding DNA: TGTGCCAGCAGTTACGCGGCAGGGTACGAGCAGTACTTC. Amino acid sequence: CASSYAAGYEQYF.

This clonotype was seen only a few times. J is TRBJ1-1 and V is TRBV27, with a tentative D call TRBD1 (5 bases). The CDR3 has 15 amino acids. Germline V CDR1 and CDR2: MNHEY, SMNVEV (reference sequence). Deletions cut 6 bases from V and 9 bases from J, with 23 bases between. CDR3 sequence: CASSFAGPHSTQAFF. The CDR3 DNA reads TGTGCCAGCAGCTTTGCGGGACCTCATTCAACCCAAGCTTTCTTT.